These T cell receptor beta chains were read from a single sample in a study of Graves' ophthalmopathy and Graves' hyperthyroidism. TCRdb recomputed calls from the multiplex PCR reads with MiXCR, one row per CDR3 protein. Here the sample spans under 800,000 distinct CDR3 sequences, about 20% being singletons. The sequenced sample was peripheral blood. These receptors all stem from a woman aged 18-30 years with stable Graves' hyperthyroidism. Some clones in this sample may be carry-over from other donors' samples. The CDR3 runs from the conserved cysteine through the conserved F or W. A D gene is named only where the DNA matches it firmly. Only some rows state a clone size, as once, few, many or a class for expanded clones.

clone size: -
V gene: TRBV7-8
D gene: TRBD1
J gene: TRBJ1-2
CDR3 DNA: TGTGCCAGCAGCGCCCACGTAGGGGGCTACTATGGCTACACCTTC
CDR3 protein: CASSAHVGGYYGYTF

clone size: many
V gene: TRBV3-1
D gene: TRBD1
J gene: TRBJ2-5
CDR3 DNA: TGTGCCAGCAGCCCCGGGACAGGGATCTTGCTGATGGAGACCCAGTACTTC
CDR3 protein: CASSPGTGILLMETQYF

clone size: few
V gene: TRBV7-9
D gene: -
J gene: TRBJ1-6
CDR3 DNA: TGTGCCAGCAGCTTAGTGGGGGAGGTCTGGTCACCCCTCCACTTT
CDR3 protein: CASSLVGEVWSPLHF

clone size: -
V gene: TRBV6-1
D gene: TRBD1
J gene: TRBJ1-1
CDR3 DNA: TGTGCCAGCAGTCAACTTAGACAGGGAGAAGCTTTCTTT
CDR3 protein: CASSQLRQGEAFF

clone size: many
V gene: TRBV6-1
D gene: -
J gene: TRBJ2-5
CDR3 DNA: TGTGCCAGCAGCTACCAGGGGGAGACCCAGTACTTC
CDR3 protein: CASSYQGETQYF

clone size: few
V gene: TRBV30
D gene: -
J gene: TRBJ2-5
CDR3 DNA: TGTGCCTGGAATACGGAGGCGGTTGCGGAGACCCAGTACTTC
CDR3 protein: CAWNTEAVAETQYF

clone size: many
V gene: TRBV15
D gene: TRBD2
J gene: TRBJ2-5
CDR3 DNA: TGTGCCACCAGCAGAGATCTTTTTTCGGCTAGCGGGGAGACCCAGTACTTC
CDR3 protein: CATSRDLFSASGETQYF

clone size: -
V gene: TRBV6-1
D gene: -
J gene: TRBJ1-6
CDR3 DNA: TGTGCCAGCACCCATACAGGGCTCAATTCACCCCTCCACTTT
CDR3 protein: CASTHTGLNSPLHF

clone size: -
V gene: TRBV4-3
D gene: TRBD1
J gene: TRBJ1-2
CDR3 DNA: TGCGCCAGCAGCCAACTTAGTCACAGGGGCCTCTACTATGGCTACACCTTC
CDR3 protein: CASSQLSHRGLYYGYTF

clone size: many
V gene: TRBV6-1
D gene: TRBD1
J gene: TRBJ1-5
CDR3 DNA: TGTGCCAGCAGTGGGTATCGGACAGGATTTAGCAATCAGCCCCAGCATTTT
CDR3 protein: CASSGYRTGFSNQPQHF

clone size: many
V gene: TRBV6-1
D gene: -
J gene: TRBJ1-5
CDR3 DNA: TGTGCCAGCAGTGCCACAGAAATTTATAGCAATCAGCCCCAGCATTTT
CDR3 protein: CASSATEIYSNQPQHF

clone size: many
V gene: TRBV19
D gene: TRBD1
J gene: TRBJ2-4
CDR3 DNA: TGTGCCAGTAGTATCTCAGGGGGCAAAAACATTCAGTACTTC
CDR3 protein: CASSISGGKNIQYF

clone size: -
V gene: TRBV5-1
D gene: TRBD1
J gene: TRBJ2-5
CDR3 DNA: TGCGCCAGCAGCTTTTGGGGACAGAATTCCCAAGAGACCCAGTACTTC
CDR3 protein: CASSFWGQNSQETQYF

clone size: many
V gene: TRBV19
D gene: -
J gene: TRBJ1-5
CDR3 DNA: TGTGCCAGTTCCTCGGGAGGGGCGCAGCCCCAGCATTTT
CDR3 protein: CASSSGGAQPQHF

clone size: many
V gene: TRBV30
D gene: -
J gene: TRBJ2-7
CDR3 DNA: TGTGCCTGGAGGGAGGACTGGGCCCGAATAGCAAACGAGCAGTACTTC
CDR3 protein: CAWREDWARIANEQYF

clone size: -
V gene: TRBV3-1
D gene: -
J gene: TRBJ1-3
CDR3 DNA: TGTGCCAGCAGCCAAGTATCGGGCTCCTACCGTGGAAACACCATATATTTT
CDR3 protein: CASSQVSGSYRGNTIYF

clone size: many
V gene: TRBV24-1
D gene: -
J gene: TRBJ1-2
CDR3 DNA: TGTGCCACCAGTCCCCGGACACCAGCTAACTATGGCTACACCTTC
CDR3 protein: CATSPRTPANYGYTF

clone size: -
V gene: TRBV11-2
D gene: TRBD1
J gene: TRBJ2-7
CDR3 DNA: TGTGCCAGCACCTCCCTGCGGGACAGGGCCTACGAGCAGTACTTC
CDR3 protein: CASTSLRDRAYEQYF

clone size: many
V gene: TRBV27
D gene: -
J gene: TRBJ1-1
CDR3 DNA: TGTGCCAGCAGTTCCCCCCCGCGGAACACTGAAGCTTTCTTT
CDR3 protein: CASSSPPRNTEAFF

clone size: many
V gene: TRBV6-5
D gene: -
J gene: TRBJ1-2
CDR3 DNA: TGTGCCAGCAGTTACTCGACTATGGCGGGCTACACCTTC
CDR3 protein: CASSYSTMAGYTF

clone size: -
V gene: TRBV10-3
D gene: TRBD1
J gene: TRBJ2-7
CDR3 DNA: TGTGCCATCAGCCCTGCCCCCGGACAGGGGTTCCACGAGCAGTACTTC
CDR3 protein: CAISPAPGQGFHEQYF

clone size: -
V gene: TRBV12-3/TRBV12-4
D gene: -
J gene: TRBJ2-6
CDR3 DNA: TGTGCCAGCAGTTTAGGAGGGGCCAACGTCCTGACTTTC
CDR3 protein: CASSLGGANVLTF

clone size: many
V gene: TRBV27
D gene: -
J gene: TRBJ2-7
CDR3 DNA: TGTGCCAGCAGTTTAAGGGAGGACCACGAGCAGTACTTC
CDR3 protein: CASSLREDHEQYF

clone size: many
V gene: TRBV30
D gene: TRBD1
J gene: TRBJ1-1
CDR3 DNA: TGTGCCTGGAACCCTCTCGGGGACAGGATAACAGCTTTCTTT
CDR3 protein: CAWNPLGDRITAFF

clone size: many
V gene: TRBV12-3/TRBV12-4
D gene: -
J gene: TRBJ2-7
CDR3 DNA: TGTGCCAGCAGTTCTAATTACGTGGGTCAGAGCTCCTACGAGCAGTACTTC
CDR3 protein: CASSSNYVGQSSYEQYF

clone size: few
V gene: TRBV30
D gene: -
J gene: TRBJ2-6
CDR3 DNA: TGTGCCTGGATTAGGGGGGGGCCAGCCAACGTCCTGACTTTC
CDR3 protein: CAWIRGGPANVLTF

clone size: few
V gene: TRBV5-6
D gene: -
J gene: TRBJ1-1
CDR3 DNA: TGTGCCAGCAGCTTCTGGGGAAGGGGGAACACTGAAGCTTTCTTT
CDR3 protein: CASSFWGRGNTEAFF

clone size: few
V gene: TRBV6-1
D gene: -
J gene: TRBJ1-1
CDR3 DNA: TGTGCCAGCAGTCGGGACTACCTTGAAGCTTTCTTT
CDR3 protein: CASSRDYLEAFF

clone size: many
V gene: TRBV7-9
D gene: TRBD2
J gene: TRBJ2-7
CDR3 DNA: TGTGCCACGGAGAGGAGCGGGAGCTCCTACGAGCAGTACTTC
CDR3 protein: CATERSGSSYEQYF

clone size: many
V gene: TRBV27
D gene: -
J gene: TRBJ1-2
CDR3 DNA: TGTGCCAGCAGTACTACCACCGTGGCAGGGGACTATGGCTACACCTTC
CDR3 protein: CASSTTTVAGDYGYTF

clone size: many
V gene: TRBV6-5
D gene: -
J gene: TRBJ2-7
CDR3 DNA: TGTGCCAGCAGTTATCATCGGGACCTGTCCTACGAGCAGTACTTC
CDR3 protein: CASSYHRDLSYEQYF

clone size: many
V gene: TRBV4-2
D gene: -
J gene: TRBJ2-5
CDR3 DNA: TGTGCCAGCAGCCAAGATGTATCGGAGACCCAGTACTTC
CDR3 protein: CASSQDVSETQYF

clone size: -
V gene: TRBV20-1
D gene: TRBD2
J gene: TRBJ2-5
CDR3 DNA: TGCAGTGCCCCTATCGGGGGGAAGTACCAAGAGACCCAGTACTTC
CDR3 protein: CSAPIGGKYQETQYF

clone size: few
V gene: TRBV24-1
D gene: -
J gene: TRBJ2-2
CDR3 DNA: TGTGCCACCGGGGTGGCTACGAACACCGGGGAGCTGTTTTTT
CDR3 protein: CATGVATNTGELFF

clone size: -
V gene: TRBV28
D gene: TRBD1
J gene: TRBJ2-7
CDR3 DNA: TGTGCCAGCAGAGCCAACCGGGACAGGGGCTACGAGCAGTACTTC
CDR3 protein: CASRANRDRGYEQYF

clone size: many
V gene: TRBV19
D gene: -
J gene: TRBJ1-1
CDR3 DNA: TGTGCCAGTAAGGAACAGGGTGGAACTGAAGCTTTCTTT
CDR3 protein: CASKEQGGTEAFF

clone size: few
V gene: TRBV12-3/TRBV12-4
D gene: TRBD2
J gene: TRBJ2-2
CDR3 DNA: TGTGCCAGCAGTTTAAGCGGGGTCGCGGCCGGGGAGCTGTTTTTT
CDR3 protein: CASSLSGVAAGELFF

clone size: many
V gene: TRBV19
D gene: TRBD1
J gene: TRBJ2-4
CDR3 DNA: TGTGCCAGTAGTGAACCAGGGGGCCTAAACATTCAGTACTTC
CDR3 protein: CASSEPGGLNIQYF

clone size: many
V gene: TRBV7-2
D gene: TRBD1
J gene: TRBJ2-6
CDR3 DNA: TGTGCCAGCAGCTTTTCCGGGACAGGGCCTCTCGTCCTGACTTTC
CDR3 protein: CASSFSGTGPLVLTF

clone size: few
V gene: TRBV3-1
D gene: -
J gene: TRBJ1-6
CDR3 DNA: TGTGCCAGCAGCCGTCTGCTGAATTCGCCCCTCCACTTT
CDR3 protein: CASSRLLNSPLHF

clone size: few
V gene: TRBV12-3/TRBV12-4
D gene: TRBD1
J gene: TRBJ2-5
CDR3 DNA: TGTGCCAGCAGTCTTGGACAGGGGTCACCAGAGACCCAGTACTTC
CDR3 protein: CASSLGQGSPETQYF

clone size: few
V gene: TRBV6-1
D gene: TRBD1
J gene: TRBJ1-5
CDR3 DNA: TGTGCCGGCAGGCGGACAGGGCTGGCCCGTAGCAATCAGCCCCAGCATTTT
CDR3 protein: CAGRRTGLARSNQPQHF

clone size: many
V gene: TRBV20-1
D gene: -
J gene: TRBJ1-1
CDR3 DNA: TGCAGTGCTACCCATAAGGCTATGAACACTGAAGCTTTCTTT
CDR3 protein: CSATHKAMNTEAFF